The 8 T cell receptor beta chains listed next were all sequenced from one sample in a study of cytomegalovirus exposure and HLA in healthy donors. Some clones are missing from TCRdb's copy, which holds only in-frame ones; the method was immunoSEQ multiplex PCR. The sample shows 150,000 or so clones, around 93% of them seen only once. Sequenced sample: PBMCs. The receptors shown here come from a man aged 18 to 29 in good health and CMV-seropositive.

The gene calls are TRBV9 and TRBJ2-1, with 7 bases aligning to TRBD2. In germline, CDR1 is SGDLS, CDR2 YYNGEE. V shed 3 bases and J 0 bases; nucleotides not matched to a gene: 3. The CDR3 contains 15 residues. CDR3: CASSAGRPSYNEQFF. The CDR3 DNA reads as TGTGCCAGCAGCGCCGGGAGGCCCTCCTACAATGAGCAGTTCTTC.

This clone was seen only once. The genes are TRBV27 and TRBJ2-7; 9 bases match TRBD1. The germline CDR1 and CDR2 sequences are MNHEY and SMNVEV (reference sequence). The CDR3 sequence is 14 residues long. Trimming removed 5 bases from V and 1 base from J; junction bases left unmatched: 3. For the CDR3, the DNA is TGTGCCAGCAGTCGGGACAGGGCATCCTACGAGCAGTACTTC. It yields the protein CASSRDRASYEQYF.

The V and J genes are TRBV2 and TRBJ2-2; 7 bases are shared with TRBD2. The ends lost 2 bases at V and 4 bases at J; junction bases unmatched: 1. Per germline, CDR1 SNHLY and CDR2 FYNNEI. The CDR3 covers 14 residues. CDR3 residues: CASSEWGGTGELFF. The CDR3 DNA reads TGTGCCAGCAGTGAATGGGGGGGCACCGGGGAGCTGTTTTTT.

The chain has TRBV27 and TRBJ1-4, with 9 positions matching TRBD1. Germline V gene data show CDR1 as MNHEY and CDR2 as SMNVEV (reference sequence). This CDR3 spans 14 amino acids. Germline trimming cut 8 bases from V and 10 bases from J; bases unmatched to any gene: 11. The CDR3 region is CASRKGQGTGKLFF. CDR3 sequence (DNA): TGTGCCAGCCGAAAGGGACAGGGAACGGGAAAACTGTTTTTT.

CDR3 DNA sequence: TGTGCCAGCAGTAGACAGGGGGCGGTTAGTGGCTACACCTTC. Amino acids: CASSRQGAVSGYTF. The chain links TRBV2 to TRBJ1-2; 10 bases fit TRBD1. The CDR3 totals 14 residues. Germline V gene sequence: CDR1 SNHLY, CDR2 FYNNEI. J gave up 7 bases and V 5 bases, and 7 bases lay outside the gene matches. Variable domain in full (rest from reference TRBV2 and TRBJ1-2): EPEVTQTPSHQVTQMGQEVILRCVPISNHLYFYWYRQILGQKVEFLVSFYNNEISEKSEIFDDQFSVERPDGSNFTLKIRSTKLEDSAMYFCASSRQGAVSGYTFGSGTRLTVV.

This CDR3 reads CASSEEQQNIQYF. CDR3 bases: TGTGCCAGCAGTGAAGAACAGCAAAACATTCAGTACTTC. The chain is built from TRBV2 and TRBJ2-4; D is unclear. The germline V gene has CDR1 SNHLY and CDR2 FYNNEI. V lost 1 base to trimming and J lost 5 bases, with 6 bases between them. This CDR3 contains 13 residues.

CDR3 sequence (DNA): TGTGCCAGCAGTTTTAATAGCAATCAGCCCCAGCATTTT. Amino acid sequence: CASSFNSNQPQHF. V and J are TRBV28 and TRBJ1-5; no reliable D call. Trimming took off 3 bases at V and 0 bases at J, with 3 bases between the two ends. Germline CDR1 and CDR2: MDHEN and SYDVKM. CDR3 length: 13 residues. The whole variable domain, remainder taken from reference TRBV28 and TRBJ1-5, is DVKVTQSSRYLVKRTGEKVFLECVQDMDHENMFWYRQDPGLGLRLIYFSYDVKMKEKGDIPEGYSVSREKKERFSLILESASTNQTSMYLCASSFNSNQPQHFGDGTRLSIL.

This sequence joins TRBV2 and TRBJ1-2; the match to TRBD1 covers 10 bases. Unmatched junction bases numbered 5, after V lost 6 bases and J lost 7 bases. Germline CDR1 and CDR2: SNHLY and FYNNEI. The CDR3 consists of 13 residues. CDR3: CASSVDRGPGYTF. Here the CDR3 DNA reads TGTGCCAGCAGCGTCGACAGGGGGCCTGGCTACACCTTC.